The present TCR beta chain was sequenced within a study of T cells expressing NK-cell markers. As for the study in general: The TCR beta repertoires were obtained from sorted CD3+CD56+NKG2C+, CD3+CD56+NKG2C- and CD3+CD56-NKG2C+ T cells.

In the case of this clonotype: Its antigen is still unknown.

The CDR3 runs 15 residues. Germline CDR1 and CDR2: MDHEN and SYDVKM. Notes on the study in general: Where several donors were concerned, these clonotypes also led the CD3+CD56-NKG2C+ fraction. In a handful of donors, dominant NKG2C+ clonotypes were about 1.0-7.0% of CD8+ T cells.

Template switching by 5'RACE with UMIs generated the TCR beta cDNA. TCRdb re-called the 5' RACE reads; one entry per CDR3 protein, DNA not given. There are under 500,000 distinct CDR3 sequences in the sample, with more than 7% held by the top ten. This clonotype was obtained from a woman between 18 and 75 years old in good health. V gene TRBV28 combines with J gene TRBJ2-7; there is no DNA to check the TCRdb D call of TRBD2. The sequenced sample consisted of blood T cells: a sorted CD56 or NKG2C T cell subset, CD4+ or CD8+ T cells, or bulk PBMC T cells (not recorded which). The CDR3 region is CASRARTSGREEQYF.